A single sample is the source of the 6 T cell receptor beta chains below, sequenced in a study of T cells after posttransplantation cyclophosphamide. The assay was immunoSEQ multiplex PCR, and TCRdb's table has in-frame clones only and misses some. The sample has some 3,300 clones; roughly 74% are singletons. The sample taken for sequencing was memory CD8+ T cells sorted from blood. The receptor source for this set is a woman in her sixties in good health, CMV-negative, and a related stem cell transplant donor.

J is TRBJ2-6 and V is TRBV2; D may be TRBD1 (5 bases). V was shortened by 1 base and J by 12 bases, with 13 bases between the two germline ends. The length of the CDR3 is 14 residues. Germline CDR1 is SNHLY and CDR2 is FYNNEI. The CDR3 sequence is CASSEGGRAVVLTF. The CDR3, as DNA: TGTGCCAGCAGTGAAGGTGGCAGGGCCGTCGTCCTGACTTTC.

The gene calls are TRBV4-1 and TRBJ2-7; perhaps TRBD2 as D (5 bases). Trimming left V 5 bases short and J 3 bases short, with 8 bases between. Germline V CDR1 and CDR2: MGHRA, YSYEKL. The CDR3 length is 12 residues. DNA of the CDR3: TGCGCCAGCAGCGCTCGGGGCTACGAGCAGTACTTC. Its protein product is CASSARGYEQYF.

This clone showed up just a few times. Other nucleotide sequences from this sample produce the same CDR3. CDR3 in DNA: TGTGCCAGTAGTATCACAAGCGGGAGTACAGATACGCAGTATTTT. Translation gives CASSITSGSTDTQYF. V and J are TRBV19 and TRBJ2-3, with 8 bases matching TRBD2. The CDR3 sequence is 15 residues long. The junction had 5 bases not matched to a gene; V was cut back by 3 bases and J by 3 bases. Germline CDR1 LNHDA, CDR2 SQIVND (reference sequence).

This chain uses TRBV4-1 with TRBJ2-3; maybe TRBD2 (5 bases). The CDR3 has 16 residues. Looked up from germline, CDR1 is MGHRA and CDR2 is YSYEKL. Trimming shortened V by 1 base and J by 2 bases, and 13 bases separated the two germline ends. The CDR3 DNA follows: TGCGCCAGCAGCCAAGGGTCCGCTAGCAACACAGATACGCAGTATTTT. Its protein is CASSQGSASNTDTQYF.

CDR3 amino acids: CASSPHAGRGPYNEQFF. In nucleotides, the CDR3 is TGTGCCAGCAGCCCCCATGCGGGGAGGGGACCCTACAATGAGCAGTTCTTC. This chain joins TRBV11-2 and TRBJ2-1, with 7 bases that match TRBD2. V lost 5 bases and J lost 2; bases outside the gene matches: 12. CDR1 and CDR2 (germline): SGHAT, FQNNGV. This CDR3 region has 17 residues.

The chain is built from TRBV6-5 and TRBJ2-5, with 10 positions matching TRBD2. Germline trimming cut 0 bases from V and 5 bases from J; bases unmatched to any gene: 0. The V gene's germline CDR1 is MNHEY and CDR2 SVGAGI. The CDR3 runs 14 residues. The CDR3 bases are TGTGCCAGCAGTTACTCTAGCGGGAGGGAGACCCAGTACTTC. As protein: CASSYSSGRETQYF.